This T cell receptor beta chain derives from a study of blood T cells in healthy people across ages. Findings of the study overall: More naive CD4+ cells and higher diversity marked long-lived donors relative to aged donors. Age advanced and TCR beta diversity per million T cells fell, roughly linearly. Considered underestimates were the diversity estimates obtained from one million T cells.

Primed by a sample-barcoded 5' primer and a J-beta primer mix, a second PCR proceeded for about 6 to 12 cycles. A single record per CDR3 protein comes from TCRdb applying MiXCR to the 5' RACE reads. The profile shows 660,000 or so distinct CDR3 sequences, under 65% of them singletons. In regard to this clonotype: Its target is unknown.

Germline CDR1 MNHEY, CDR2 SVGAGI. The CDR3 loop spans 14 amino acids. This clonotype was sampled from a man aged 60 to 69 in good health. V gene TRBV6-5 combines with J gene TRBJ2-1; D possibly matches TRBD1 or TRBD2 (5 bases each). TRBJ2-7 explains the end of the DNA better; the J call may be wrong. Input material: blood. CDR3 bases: TGTGCCAGCAGTAGAGGGACGTTTTACTACGAGCAGTACTTC. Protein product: CASSRGTFYYEQYF.